This T cell receptor beta chain is drawn from a study of CD8 T cells in ankylosing spondylitis. CDR1 is ENHRY and CDR2 is SYGVKD in the germline V gene. V lost 2 bases, J lost 10 bases, and 14 bases lay in between. This CDR3 has 13 amino acids. Each CDR3 protein gets one entry after TCRdb re-called the 5' RACE reads with MiXCR. The repertoire holds 200,000 to 300,000 distinct CDR3 sequences, with more than 25% as singletons. In this sample, this clonotype turned up a few times. Its antigen is currently unknown. Study-level results: Disease-linked clones reportedly showed significant enrichment in matched ankylosing spondylitis synovial fluid.

Specimen: blood, either unsorted or a sorted T cell fraction (not recorded which). The rearrangement uses TRBV10-3 and TRBJ1-1; D is ambiguous. This clonotype was obtained from a male donor with ankylosing spondylitis or in good health (not recorded which). CDR3 nucleotides: TGTGCCATCAGTGAGGGGCGAGGCCCCCCAGCTTTCTTT. Its translation is CAISEGRGPPAFF.